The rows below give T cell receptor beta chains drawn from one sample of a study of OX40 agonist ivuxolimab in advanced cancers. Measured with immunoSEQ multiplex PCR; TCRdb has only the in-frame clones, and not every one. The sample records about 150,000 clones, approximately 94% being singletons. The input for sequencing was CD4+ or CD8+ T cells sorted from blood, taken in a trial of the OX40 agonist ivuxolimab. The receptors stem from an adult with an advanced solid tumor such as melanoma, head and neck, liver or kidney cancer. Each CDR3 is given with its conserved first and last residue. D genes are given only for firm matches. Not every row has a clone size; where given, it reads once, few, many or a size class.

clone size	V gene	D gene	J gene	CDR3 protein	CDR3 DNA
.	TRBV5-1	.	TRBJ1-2	CASSLGWETGYTF	TGCGCCAGCAGCTTGGGGTGGGAAACTGGCTACACCTTC
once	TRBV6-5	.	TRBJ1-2	CASSYDGVYGYTF	TGTGCCAGCAGTTACGATGGGGTCTATGGCTACACCTTC
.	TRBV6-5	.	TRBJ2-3	CASSSGGRTQYF	TGTGCCAGCAGTTCCGGGGGTCGTACGCAGTATTTT
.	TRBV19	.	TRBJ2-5	CASSPGLFPTETQYF	TGTGCCAGTAGTCCAGGACTTTTCCCCACGGAGACCCAGTACTTC
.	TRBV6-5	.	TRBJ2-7	CASSYSGYYEQYF	TGTGCCAGCAGTTACTCAGGGTACTACGAGCAGTACTTC
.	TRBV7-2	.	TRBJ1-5	CASSSHVTNQPQHF	TGTGCCAGCAGCTCCCACGTTACCAATCAGCCCCAGCATTTT
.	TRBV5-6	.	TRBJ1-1	CASSLYIQPNTEAFF	TGTGCCAGCAGCTTGTATATACAGCCAAACACTGAAGCTTTCTTT
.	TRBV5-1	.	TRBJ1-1	CASSLFDEQAFF	TGCGCCAGCAGCCTCTTTGATGAACAAGCTTTCTTT
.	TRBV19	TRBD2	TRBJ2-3	CASSTRGGDTQYF	TGTGCCAGTAGTACCCGGGGGGGAGATACGCAGTATTTT
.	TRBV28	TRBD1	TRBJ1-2	CASRGQGGGYGYTF	TGTGCCAGCAGGGGACAGGGGGGCGGCTATGGCTACACCTTC
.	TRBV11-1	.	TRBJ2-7	CASSPRGIRDNSYEQYF	TGTGCCAGCAGCCCGCGCGGCATCCGGGACAATTCCTACGAGCAGTACTTC
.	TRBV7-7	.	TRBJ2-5	CASSLGVKETQYF	TGTGCCAGCAGCTTAGGGGTAAAAGAGACCCAGTACTTC
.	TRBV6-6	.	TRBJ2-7	CASRQDSRYEQYF	TGTGCCAGCAGGCAGGACAGCCGCTACGAGCAGTACTTC
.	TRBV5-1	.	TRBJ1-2	CASSLPPKDGYTF	TGCGCCAGCAGCTTGCCCCCAAAAGATGGCTACACCTTC
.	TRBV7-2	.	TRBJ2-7	CASIEGSGLPYEQYF	TGTGCCAGCATCGAGGGCAGCGGGCTTCCTTACGAGCAGTACTTC
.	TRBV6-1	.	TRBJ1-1	CAASRGGTEAFF	TGTGCCGCTTCGAGAGGTGGGACTGAAGCTTTCTTT
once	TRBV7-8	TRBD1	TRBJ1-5	CASSSGGRDQPQHF	TGTGCCAGCAGTTCAGGGGGAAGGGATCAGCCCCAGCATTTT
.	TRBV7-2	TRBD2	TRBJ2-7	CASSSPGGGYEQYF	TGTGCCAGCAGCTCCCCGGGGGGGGGCTACGAGCAGTACTTC
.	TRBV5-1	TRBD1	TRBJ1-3	CASSSTGSGNTIYF	TGCGCCAGCAGCTCGACAGGGTCAGGAAACACCATATATTTT
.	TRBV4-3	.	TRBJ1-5	CASSQDLGAQPQHF	TGCGCCAGCAGCCAAGATTTGGGGGCTCAGCCCCAGCATTTT
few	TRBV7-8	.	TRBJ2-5	CASSLYLQETQYF	TGTGCCAGCAGCTTATACCTCCAAGAGACCCAGTACTTC
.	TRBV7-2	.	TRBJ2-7	CASSRQSSSYEQYF	TGTGCCAGCAGCCGCCAGAGCAGCTCCTACGAGCAGTACTTC
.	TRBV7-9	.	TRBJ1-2	CASSFPGIYGYTF	TGTGCCAGCAGCTTTCCGGGAATATATGGCTACACCTTC
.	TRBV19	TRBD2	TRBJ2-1	CASSITTSGAPRERYNEQFF	TGTGCCAGTAGTATCACGACTAGCGGGGCACCTAGAGAAAGATACAATGAGCAGTTCTTC
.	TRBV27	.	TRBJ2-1	CASANRGKSFYEQFF	TGTGCCAGCGCCAACCGGGGCAAAAGCTTCTATGAGCAGTTCTTC
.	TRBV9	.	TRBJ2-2	CASSARGELFF	TGTGCCAGCAGCGCCCGCGGGGAGCTGTTTTTT
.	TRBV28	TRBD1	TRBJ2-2	CASSSTGTGDSGELFF	TGTGCCAGCAGTTCTACCGGGACAGGGGACAGCGGGGAGCTGTTTTTT